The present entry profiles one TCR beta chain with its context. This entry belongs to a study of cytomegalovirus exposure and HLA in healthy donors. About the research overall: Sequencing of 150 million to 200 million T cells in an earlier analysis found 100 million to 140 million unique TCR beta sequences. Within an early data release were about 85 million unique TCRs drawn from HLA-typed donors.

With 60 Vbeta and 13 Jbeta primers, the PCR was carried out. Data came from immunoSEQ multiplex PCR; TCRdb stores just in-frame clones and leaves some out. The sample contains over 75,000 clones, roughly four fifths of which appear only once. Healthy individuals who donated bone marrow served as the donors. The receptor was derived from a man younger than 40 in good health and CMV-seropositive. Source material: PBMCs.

CDR3 in DNA: TGTGCCAGCAATAGTAGCGGGAGTATTGGATACATTCAGTACTTC. Its protein is CASNSSGSIGYIQYF. The chain has TRBV28 and TRBJ2-4; 9 nucleotides line up with TRBD2. Per germline, CDR1 MDHEN and CDR2 SYDVKM. The J segment lost 8 bases and the V segment lost 7 bases, leaving 12 bases of the junction unmatched. The CDR3 consists of 15 residues.